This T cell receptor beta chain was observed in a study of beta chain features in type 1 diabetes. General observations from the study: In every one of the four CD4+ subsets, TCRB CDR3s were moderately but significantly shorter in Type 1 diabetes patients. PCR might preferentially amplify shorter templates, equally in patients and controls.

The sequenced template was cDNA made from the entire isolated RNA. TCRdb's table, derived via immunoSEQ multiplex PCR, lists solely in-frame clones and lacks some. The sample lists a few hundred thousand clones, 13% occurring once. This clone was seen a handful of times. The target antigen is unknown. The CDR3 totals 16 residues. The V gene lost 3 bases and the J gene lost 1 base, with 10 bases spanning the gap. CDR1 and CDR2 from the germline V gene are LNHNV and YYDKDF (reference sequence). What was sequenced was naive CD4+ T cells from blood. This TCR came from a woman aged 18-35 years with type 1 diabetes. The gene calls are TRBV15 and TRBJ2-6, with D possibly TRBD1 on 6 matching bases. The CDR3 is CATSRYRESGANVLTF. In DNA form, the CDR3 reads TGTGCCACCAGCAGGTACAGGGAGTCTGGGGCCAACGTCCTGACTTTC.